Here is one TCR beta chain with its context. It lacks a known antigen. No quality values exist for individual bases; no much larger clone is one base distant. This specimen belongs to a study of cytomegalovirus exposure and HLA in healthy donors (dated by TCRdb to about 2017). At the level of the whole study: The 550 to 750 repertoires of the first cohort and the 95 to 150 validation repertoires were produced on the same platform, according to a later analysis. The study aimed to test whether signatures of past pathogen exposure could be identified by cataloging public T cell receptors. A separate validation cohort of 100 to 150 different subjects was used in addition to the approximately 610-subject first cohort. The study combined high-throughput TCR immunosequencing, statistical association of individual TCRs with disease status, and machine learning to predict cytomegalovirus infection status.

The study at large found these results: In the study, approximately 160 TCR beta chains were listed as associated with cytomegalovirus. Most TCR sequences were seen in very few donors, while some public TCRs were found in many individuals. Cytomegalovirus status was reported to be diagnosed by the classifier with high specificity and sensitivity in both the original and validation cohorts. All 120 or so repertoires were used to score co-occurrence in the validation cohort in a later analysis, because that analysis had no HLA typing for the cohort. According to the authors, the approach could potentially be generalized to other disease states and immunological phenotypes. Three of the identified cytomegalovirus-associated TCR beta chains were confirmed in vitro to be specific for cytomegalovirus antigens. A later analysis found that TCRs clustered in the first cohort also tended to co-occur in the approximately 120 validation repertoires, with 90% to 95% of cluster scores above 0.

CDR1 and CDR2 are drawn from the germline V gene: MNHEY, SVGAGI. From cysteine to phenylalanine, the CDR3 is 14 amino acids long. CDR3 DNA only is kept here, 42 bases in frame from base 1. For this chain, trimming is 5 bases at the V end and 3 bases at the J end, and the number of junction bases without a gene match is 5. The donors belonged to the validation cohort of approximately 130 subjects, which was separate from the approximately 700-subject first cohort. Receptor libraries were prepared by the immunoSEQ multiplex PCR assay. On the study's bioinformatics: To diagnose cytomegalovirus status from the catalog of TCR beta chain sequences, a statistical classification framework was built. TCRdb re-hosts the immuneACCESS table, in-frame sequences only. Its copies lack some clones; in the studies checked, an unresolved V gene accounts for under half of them, and the cause for the rest is not known. V and J calls and clone size are given by that table; D and trimming were obtained from the DNA. For this sample there are under 65,000 clones; over 85% appear just once. The top ten clones comprise less than 7% of the sample.

The sequence is built from TRBV6-5 and TRBJ2-7; TRBD1 matches 9 bases in the middle. The sample taken for sequencing was PBMCs. The sequence derives from a woman between 18 and 30 years old in good health and CMV-seropositive. The bases read TGTGCCAGCAGTCCCGGGACAGGGAACTACGAGCAGTACTTC. The translation is CASSPGTGNYEQYF.